This TCR beta chain was identified in a study of cytomegalovirus exposure and HLA in healthy donors (dated by TCRdb to about 2017). Study-wide context: An earlier analysis of several hundred of the donors reported 276 Gb of sequence data and 117 million unique TCR beta sequences obtained from about 180 million T cells. To predict cytomegalovirus infection status, the study combined high-throughput TCR immunosequencing, statistical association of individual TCRs with disease status, and machine learning. The number of typed donors differed by locus: 629-630 for A, B, C, DRB1 and DQB1; 522 for DQA1; around 610 for DPA1; and roughly 490 for DPB1. The study was designed to test whether signatures of past pathogen exposure could be identified by cataloging public T cell receptors. Among around 400 genotyped donors of the cohort, an average of around 220,000 unique TCR beta nucleotide sequences was sequenced per donor, of which roughly 17% were non-productive. A separate validation cohort of more than 100 different subjects was used in addition to the approximately 640-subject first cohort. In the later analysis, no new phenotypic data were used to find candidate immune exposures; instead, reliance was placed on TCR beta sequences and their occurrence across donors. An earlier analysis of approximately 580 of the donors used high-throughput TCR beta sequencing to judge whether each TCR beta V gene segment behaved as functional or pseudogenic. A later analysis re-examined previously published TCR beta repertoires from just over 650 donors and added high-resolution HLA genotyping to investigate patterns of TCR occurrence. The genetic ancestry cluster associated with self-reported Caucasian donors included 81% of the approximately 430 genotyped donors. Several DR-DQ haplotypes were treated as single units for association and clustering because of strong linkage in the cohort. A later genetic analysis took genome-wide SNP genotypes for about 55% of the roughly 700 donors and used that subset as a discovery cohort. HLA typing included class I and class II loci at four-digit resolution. Using immunosequencing, the study profiled T cell repertoires from about 650 subjects and related those repertoires to cytomegalovirus serostatus. Every repertoire in the discovery cohort had been generated on one and the same sequencing platform. Roughly 300 gigabases of sequencing data and tens of millions of unique TCR sequences were included in an early release covering several hundred HLA-typed donors. Donor age, sex, ethnicity and CMV serostatus were collected together with the repertoire data. Here is what the overall study found, with its caveats: Several of the top co-occurrence clusters appeared to be linked to parvovirus B19, influenza, CMV and Epstein-Barr virus, according to a later analysis. The presence/absence analyses assumed that sequencing depth was roughly uniform across donors, and that assumption may not be true. A cluster of highly shared sequence variants was judged likely to represent a technical artifact of the sequencing pipeline. Roughly 17 rarely observed V segments, including chromosome 9 orphons, were excluded from the earlier analysis of about 500 of the donors because counts were too low. In a later analysis, some 18,000 TCR beta sequences were associated with specific HLA alleles at a false discovery rate of 0.05. V-gene and J-gene trimming of TCR beta chains was associated with a missense DCLRE1C variant in a later genetic analysis, and the association was replicated in an independent cohort. It was suggested by the authors that the approach could potentially be generalized to other disease states and immunological phenotypes. Because some donors lacked HLA typing at each locus, the association tests relied only on the typed subset. A later analysis found that HLA-associated TCR beta chains were more clonally expanded and had lower generation probabilities than equally common non-associated chains. The classifier was reported to diagnose cytomegalovirus status with high specificity and sensitivity in both the original cohort and the validation cohort. Some IMGT-functional V segments, including TRBV6-2 and TRBV6-3, could not be distinguished by the 87-base-pair reads and were therefore excluded. Broadly in line with IMGT annotations, most TCR beta V segments showed up in productive rearrangements about 90% or about 30% of the time in an earlier analysis of approximately 600 of the donors. In the study, 150 to 200 TCR beta chains were listed as associated with cytomegalovirus. Assigning TCR associations to individual alleles was difficult when HLA alleles, especially DR and DQ, strongly co-occurred. While some public TCRs were present in many individuals, most TCR sequences turned up only very rarely across donors. CMV serostatus was the only immune exposure information available for the cohort. In a later analysis, TCR association rates were found to vary across HLA loci, with the most associated TCRs seen for DRB1 alleles and the fewest for HLA-C alleles. Compared with the roughly 710-donor mean, donors in an Asian-associated ancestry cluster had fewer N-insertions in productive TCRs, according to a later genetic analysis. In this cohort, only TCR beta chains were sequenced, and detectable features were limited by the absence of alpha or paired-chain data. In a later analysis, most CMV-associated TCR beta chains were found to appear HLA-restricted, with HLA associations seemingly driven largely by CMV exposure. Correlated functional status among segregating V segments might reflect linkage disequilibrium, but an unknown experimental factor could not be ruled out. A few of the identified cytomegalovirus-associated TCR beta chains were confirmed in vitro to be specific for cytomegalovirus antigens. A further reported finding was that TCR beta sequences accurately predicted the HLA-A and HLA-B alleles for most subjects in the first cohort.

In total, just over 650 healthy bone marrow donors made up the cohort. Cohort members were all nominally healthy when sampled, although unrecorded immune exposures were likely present. The donor was CMV seronegative and belonged to the group of 352 seronegative cohort members. Each donor provided a peripheral blood sample, and peripheral blood mononuclear cells were used for TCR beta sequencing. Genomic DNA was extracted from the blood cell samples with the Qiagen DNeasy Blood Extraction Kit. Library preparation employed the immunoSEQ multiplex PCR assay. For the multiplex PCR, a mixture combining 60 forward primers for TCR Vbeta segments and 13 reverse primers for TCR Jbeta segments was used. The CDR3 region of rearranged TCR beta genes was amplified from genomic DNA by a multiplex PCR assay. Amplified TCR beta libraries were sequenced as 87-base-pair reads on the Illumina HiSeq System. Per the original workflow: Across the 700 or so repertoires, a later analysis counted around 80 million unique TCR beta chains, roughly 11 million of which were shared by at least two donors. Raw reads were error-corrected and collapsed into unique sequences by a nearest-neighbor algorithm in which closely related sequences were merged to remove PCR and sequencing errors. To assign V, D and J gene segments, CDR3 sequences were aligned to IMGT reference sequences. For a sequence to be retained, a match of at least six nucleotides to both a V gene segment and a J gene segment was required. Rearrangements were called productive when the CDR3 lacked stop codons and stayed in frame with V and J; all others were non-productive. CDR3 was defined by IMGT convention, running from the second conserved V-encoded cysteine to the conserved J-encoded phenylalanine. Sequences without an unambiguous match to a single V gene segment were excluded from the earlier analysis of about 600 of the donors. An earlier analysis of some 610 of the donors called V segments functional above 56.7% productive rearrangements and segregating when the between-donor standard deviation exceeded 5%. To diagnose cytomegalovirus status from the catalog of TCR beta chain sequences, a statistical classification framework was built. In a later analysis, TCR nucleotide sequences were compared against IMGT/GENE-DB human TR gene sequences so that V and J genes could be assigned. In a later analysis, CDR3 sequences and most-parsimonious VDJ recombination scenarios were assigned using the TCRdist pipeline. In a later analysis, every TCR beta chain was defined by the combination of its CDR3 amino acid sequence and its V-gene family, and reads without a unique V-gene family were dropped. A later analysis removed roughly 590 highly shared, low-generation-probability nucleotide sequences to deal with suspected cross-contamination and a sequencing artifact. For each public chain, a later analysis derived a clonal expansion index from normalized ranks of inferred template counts within each repertoire. A later analysis computed generation probabilities with a VDJ recombination model fitted to out-of-frame rearrangements, and checked the results against IGoR. Hypergeometric tests were used in a later analysis to score TCR-TCR, TCR-HLA and TCR-CMV co-occurrence, with a repertoire-size bias correction applied to the TCR pairs. To estimate false discovery rates, a later analysis permuted the HLA or CMV assignments 20 times. In a later analysis, co-occurring TCRs were grouped with DBSCAN, and TCRdist sequence similarity was added when clustering was performed within HLA-allele-positive subsets. For co-occurrence clustering, repertoires with fewer than 30,000 or more than 120,000 public chains were excluded, along with roughly 5 repertoires with anomalous nucleotide sharing. TCRdb re-hosts the immuneACCESS table, in-frame sequences only. Its copies lack some clones; in the studies checked, an unresolved V gene accounts for under half of them, and the cause for the rest is not known. V and J calls and clone size are given by that table; D and trimming were obtained from the DNA. A total of about 140,000 clones appear in this sample, 80% of them only once. The ten most abundant clones make up 2.4% of the sample.

Notes on this clone: Its antigen is still unknown. No much larger clone is present one base from it, and per-base qualities are unavailable.

From V the trimming removes 0 bases and from J it removes 0 bases, while the gene matches leave 4 bases of the junction unaccounted for. Per the germline V gene, SGHRS is the CDR1 and YFSETQ is the CDR2. Including the terminal cysteine and phenylalanine, the CDR3 comprises 19 residues. Only the CDR3 DNA stays, 57 bases, in frame from base 1. The TCR originated in a man between 45 and 60 years old in good health and CMV-seronegative. The chain is assembled from TRBV5-1 and TRBJ2-6; 12 central bases correspond to TRBD2. Sequenced sample: PBMCs. The CDR3: CASSLVASGGVSGANVLTF. Here is the DNA: TGCGCCAGCAGCTTGGTAGCTAGCGGGGGGGTCTCTGGGGCCAACGTCCTGACTTTC.